This passage covers 28 T cell receptor beta chains from one sample sequenced in a study of technical replicates of blood from four donors. Assay used: immunoSEQ multiplex PCR; TCRdb lists only in-frame clones, some missing. The table shows 50,000 to 80,000 clones, with roughly 90% occurring only once. Sequenced: PBMCs. These receptors were collected from a human donor in good health. Some clones in this sample may be carry-over from other donors' samples.

V gene TRBV7-2 combines with J gene TRBJ1-2; 9 bases agree with TRBD1. V lost 4 bases, J lost 11 bases, and 5 bases stayed unmatched. Germline CDR1 reads SGHTA; CDR2 reads FQGNSA. The CDR3 has 12 amino acids. DNA of the CDR3: TGTGCCAGCAGCTACCGGGACAGGGTATACACCTTC. Protein: CASSYRDRVYTF.

The rearrangement joins TRBV18 to TRBJ2-5; D is undetermined. The CDR3 is 14 residues long. Trimming removed 4 bases from V and 0 bases from J, with 9 bases in between. Germline V lookup: CDR1 KGHSH, CDR2 LQKENI. The chain's CDR3 is CASSRSGYQETQYF. In DNA, the CDR3 is TGTGCCAGCTCACGGTCCGGGTACCAAGAGACCCAGTACTTC.

The sample holds one count of this clone. This chain joins TRBV18 and TRBJ2-3; 7 nucleotides align to TRBD1. The ends lost 2 bases at V and 4 bases at J; junction bases unmatched: 6. The CDR3 consists of 15 residues. Germline CDR1 and CDR2: KGHSH and LQKENI. The CDR3 DNA reads as TGTGCCAGCTCACCAGGGAGACAGGGCTCAGATACGCAGTATTTT. It translates to CASSPGRQGSDTQYF. The complete variable domain, with remaining parts taken from reference TRBV18 and TRBJ2-3, reads NAGVMQNPRHLVRRRGQEARLRCSPMKGHSHVYWYRQLPEEGLKFMVYLQKENIIDESGMPKERFSAEFPKEGPSILRIQQVVRGDSAAYFCASSPGRQGSDTQYFGPGTRLTVL.

J is TRBJ1-2 and V is TRBV14, with a tentative D call TRBD1 (6 bases). CDR1 is SGHDN and CDR2 is FVKESK in the germline V gene. The CDR3 loop spans 17 amino acids. V dropped 0 bases and J dropped 4 bases, with 18 bases sitting between them. The CDR3 bases are TGTGCCAGCAGCCAAGATTGGGGGCCGGGCTTTGTCTATGGCTACACCTTC. Its protein product is CASSQDWGPGFVYGYTF.

The chain links TRBV5-1 to TRBJ1-5; 7 bases match TRBD1. Germline V gene sequence: CDR1 SGHRS, CDR2 YFSETQ. Unmatched junction bases numbered 18, after V lost 5 bases and J lost 4 bases. The CDR3 covers 18 residues. CDR3 in amino acids: CASRHYRDSPKSNQPQHF. The DNA of the CDR3 is TGCGCCAGCAGGCATTACCGGGACAGTCCTAAGAGTAATCAGCCCCAGCATTTT.

V gene TRBV7-2 combines with J gene TRBJ2-1; 8 nucleotides agree with TRBD1. The germline V gene has CDR1 SGHTA and CDR2 FQGNSA. The CDR3 loop spans 14 amino acids. Trimming cost V 5 bases and J 8 bases; bases outside gene matches: 8. The CDR3 loop reads CASSNGQGRDEQFF. The CDR3, as DNA: TGTGCCAGCAGCAATGGACAGGGAAGGGATGAGCAGTTCTTC.

The chain recombines TRBV7-2 with TRBJ2-7; D possibly corresponds to TRBD2 (7 bases). The CDR3 loop spans 16 amino acids. From germline, CDR1 is SGHTA and CDR2 FQGNSA. The V and J ends lost 0 bases and 6 bases respectively, with 18 bases between them. The CDR3 reads CASSLAGTGGLGEQYF. The CDR3, as DNA: TGTGCCAGCAGCTTAGCTGGGACGGGGGGCCTGGGCGAGCAGTACTTC.

This clone was recorded a few times. The genes are TRBV6-5 and TRBJ1-1; 7 bases match TRBD1. There are 16 residues in the CDR3. CDR1 is MNHEY, CDR2 SVGAGI, per germline. V shed 1 base, J shed 1 base, and the junction held 6 bases outside the gene matches. This CDR3 is CASSYWTGASNTEAFF. CDR3 nucleotide sequence: TGTGCCAGCAGTTACTGGACAGGAGCCTCGAACACTGAAGCTTTCTTT.

The V call is TRBV12-5, the J call TRBJ2-3; 10 bases are a match to TRBD2. The CDR3 covers 15 residues. Per the germline V gene, CDR1 is LGHNT and CDR2 is FRNRAP. Trimming took 0 bases from V and 4 from J; bases not matched to a gene: 1. CDR3 DNA sequence: TGTGCTAGTGGTTTGGTAGCGGGAGGGGCAGATACGCAGTATTTT. It specifies CASGLVAGGADTQYF.

This sequence joins TRBV2 and TRBJ2-3, with 8 bases aligning to TRBD2. V shed 1 base and J 0 bases; nucleotides not matched to a gene: 9. CDR3 size: 18 residues. From germline, CDR1 is SNHLY and CDR2 FYNNEI. The CDR3, as DNA: TGTGCCAGCAGTGAAGGTCGGGGGGGCCTTCTCAGCACAGATACGCAGTATTTT. Translating gives CASSEGRGGLLSTDTQYF.

In its sample, this clone ranks as medium-sized. The V and J genes are TRBV7-9 and TRBJ1-3; D possibly corresponds to TRBD1 (6 bases). Looked up from germline, CDR1 is SEHNR and CDR2 is FQNEAQ (reference sequence). The CDR3 loop spans 13 amino acids. V was pared by 5 bases and J by 7 bases, with 12 bases between. The CDR3 bases are TGTGCCAGCAGCCCCGGTGGACAGAACACCATATATTTT. This gives the protein CASSPGGQNTIYF.

This clone has only a few counts. This chain uses TRBV11-2 with TRBJ2-2, with D possibly matching TRBD2 (6 bases). V lost 0 bases and J 5 bases, leaving 7 bases between the germline ends. Germline V gene sequence: CDR1 SGHAT, CDR2 FQNNGV. There are 14 residues in the CDR3. CDR3 sequence (DNA): TGTGCCAGCAGCTTAGATCGGGGGACCGGGGAGCTGTTTTTT. Translated, it gives CASSLDRGTGELFF.

The chain recombines TRBV18 with TRBJ1-1, with 12 bases identical to TRBD1. The CDR3 covers 13 residues. With 7 bases clipped from V and 8 bases from J, the junction kept 5 bases outside the gene matches. The germline V gene has CDR1 KGHSH and CDR2 LQKENI. The CDR3 DNA reads as TGTGCCAGCTTCCGGGACAGGGGGCTAGAAGCTTTCTTT. This translates into CASFRDRGLEAFF.

The rearrangement uses TRBV5-1 and TRBJ2-7; 8 bases fit TRBD1. CDR3 length: 15 amino acids. Per the germline V gene, CDR1 is SGHRS and CDR2 is YFSETQ. With 5 bases clipped from V and 0 bases from J, the junction kept 7 bases outside the gene matches. The CDR3 protein is CASRPTGAYSYEQYF. The CDR3 DNA reads as TGCGCCAGCAGACCGACAGGGGCCTACTCCTACGAGCAGTACTTC.

This clone has a handful of counts. The chain carries TRBV7-2 and TRBJ2-1; 16 positions agree with TRBD2. The CDR3 has 17 residues. V lost 5 bases to trimming and J lost 4 bases; unmatched junction nucleotides: 5. Germline V gene data show CDR1 as SGHTA and CDR2 as FQGNSA. CDR3 bases: TGTGCCAGCAGCACGGGACTAGCGGGAGGGGTATACAATGAGCAGTTCTTC. Translated: CASSTGLAGGVYNEQFF. The whole variable domain, filled in from reference TRBV7-2 and TRBJ2-1, reads GAGVSQSPSNKVTEKGKDVELRCDPISGHTALYWYRQSLGQGLEFLIYFQGNSAPDKSGLPSDRFSAERTGGSVSTLTIQRTQQEDSAVYLCASSTGLAGGVYNEQFFGPGTRLTVL.

CDR3 DNA: TGTGCCAGTAGTTTAATTCAGCAGCCCCAGCATTTT. Translating gives CASSLIQQPQHF. J is TRBJ1-5 and V is TRBV19; no reliable D call. Looked up from germline, CDR1 is LNHDA and CDR2 is SQIVND (reference sequence). V was trimmed by 5 bases and J by 7 bases, leaving 9 bases between them. The CDR3 is 12 amino acids.

This chain links TRBV2 with TRBJ1-1; TRBD1 aligns across 10 bases. V lost 5 bases and J lost 5; bases outside the gene matches: 2. The CDR3 loop spans 13 amino acids. Germline V CDR1 and CDR2: SNHLY, FYNNEI. The CDR3 coding sequence is TGTGCCAGCAGTTCGGACAGGGGGACTGAAGCTTTCTTT. Protein product: CASSSDRGTEAFF.

The gene calls are TRBV9 and TRBJ1-2; D unresolved. This CDR3 region has 15 residues. Trimming left V 0 bases short and J 3 bases short, with 12 bases between. Germline CDR1 SGDLS, CDR2 YYNGEE. CDR3 DNA sequence: TGTGCCAGCAGCGTAGACCTAAACGCGGACTATGGCTACACCTTC. It specifies CASSVDLNADYGYTF.

This chain links TRBV7-9 with TRBJ2-7; TRBD2 matches 14 bases. The germline gives CDR1 SEHNR, CDR2 FQNEAQ (reference sequence). The ends lost 0 bases at V and 7 bases at J; junction bases unmatched: 5. The CDR3 consists of 16 residues. This CDR3 reads CASSLALGTSGGEQYF. The CDR3 DNA sequence: TGTGCCAGCAGCTTAGCGCTCGGGACTAGCGGGGGTGAGCAGTACTTC.

This rearrangement joins TRBV5-1 to TRBJ1-5; D is uncertain. Trimming removed 4 bases from V and 0 bases from J, with 17 bases in between. The germline V gene has CDR1 SGHRS and CDR2 YFSETQ. This CDR3 has 17 amino acids. As DNA, the CDR3 is TGCGCCAGCAGCCCCGGGGAGGGCGGGTATAGCAATCAGCCCCAGCATTTT. It yields the protein CASSPGEGGYSNQPQHF.

The J gene is TRBJ2-7, the V gene TRBV13, with 11 bases that match TRBD2. The germline gives CDR1 PRHDT, CDR2 FYEKMQ (reference sequence). The J segment lost 2 bases and the V segment lost 4 bases, leaving 4 bases of the junction unmatched. CDR3 length: 15 amino acids. The CDR3, as DNA: TGTGCCAGCAGCTACCGACTAGCGGGACCCTACGAGCAGTACTTC. Encoded protein: CASSYRLAGPYEQYF.

This chain uses TRBV7-2 with TRBJ2-7; 9 bases map to TRBD1. Germline values: CDR1 SGHTA, CDR2 FQGNSA. This CDR3 spans 13 amino acids. The V segment lost 5 bases and the J segment 9 bases; nucleotides outside the gene matches: 8. The CDR3 here is CASSPRTGGGQYF. The DNA of the CDR3 is TGTGCCAGCAGCCCGAGAACAGGGGGCGGGCAGTACTTC.

This clone has a single count. The V gene is TRBV5-1, the J gene TRBJ2-7; D gene uncertain. V was trimmed by 0 bases and J by 2 bases, leaving 9 bases between them. This CDR3 has 14 residues. The V gene's germline CDR1 is SGHRS and CDR2 YFSETQ. CDR3 sequence reads: CASSLGANTYEQYF. The CDR3 nucleotides are TGCGCCAGCAGCTTGGGGGCGAACACCTACGAGCAGTACTTC.

The rearrangement joins TRBV5-5 to TRBJ2-3; 12 bases fit TRBD2. CDR3 length: 18 amino acids. The V segment lost 2 bases and the J segment 3 bases; nucleotides outside the gene matches: 10. Germline V gene sequence: CDR1 SGHKS, CDR2 YYEKEE (reference sequence). The CDR3 sequence is CASSLRRLAGDITDTQYF. CDR3 DNA: TGTGCCAGCAGCTTACGTAGACTAGCGGGAGATATAACAGATACGCAGTATTTT.

The chain is built from TRBV7-6 and TRBJ2-3; no definite D call. The CDR3 consists of 14 residues. The germline V and J ends were trimmed by 5 bases and 0 bases, with 9 bases remaining between them. CDR1 and CDR2 (germline): SGHVS, FNYEAQ. CDR3 sequence reads: CASSLTHSTDTQYF. In DNA, the CDR3 is TGTGCCAGCAGCCTAACTCATAGCACAGATACGCAGTATTTT.

The V call is TRBV25-1, the J call TRBJ1-3; D gene ambiguous. V lost 1 base, J lost 0 bases, and 7 bases lay in between. Germline CDR1 reads MGHDK; CDR2 reads SYGVNS. This CDR3 comprises 15 residues. The CDR3 here is CASSESGSSGNTIYF. CDR3 coding DNA: TGTGCCAGCAGTGAATCCGGGAGCTCTGGAAACACCATATATTTT.

This chain links TRBV10-3 with TRBJ2-7, with TRBD1 identical over 8 bases. The V gene's germline CDR1 is ENHRY and CDR2 SYGVKD. The trim removed 7 bases at V and 3 bases at J, leaving 8 bases unmatched. The CDR3 sequence is 14 residues long. The DNA for the CDR3 is TGTGCCATCACTCCTGGACAGGGCAACTACGAGCAGTACTTC. This sequence encodes CAITPGQGNYEQYF.

The chain couples TRBV18 to TRBJ1-4, with 9 bases lining up with TRBD1. The germline CDR1 and CDR2 sequences are KGHSH and LQKENI. The CDR3 spans 13 residues. Trimming took 5 bases from V and 8 from J; bases not matched to a gene: 3. CDR3 loop: CASSVDRGEKLFF. CDR3 coding DNA: TGTGCCAGCTCAGTCGACAGGGGGGAAAAACTGTTTTTT.